The TCR beta chain described here comes from a study of blood T cells in healthy people across ages. Primed by a sample-barcoded 5' primer and a J-beta primer mix, a second PCR proceeded for about 6 to 12 cycles. Sequencing yielded, for each sample, at least 2.5 million paired-end reads carrying CDR3. MiXCR, run by TCRdb on the 5' RACE reads, gives a single entry per CDR3 protein. The data hold about 400,000 distinct CDR3 sequences, with about 55% observed a single time. A word on this clonotype: What it recognizes is unknown.

Findings and limits, study-wide: TCR beta diversity tracked closely with naive T cell percentage. What prevented conclusive comparison of naive and antigen-experienced cells was that PBMCs were unsorted.

The CDR3 sequence is 16 residues long. J gave up 3 bases and V 6 bases, and 12 bases lay outside the gene matches. Germline V gene sequence: CDR1 DFQATT, CDR2 SNEGSKA (reference sequence). Total RNA, at least 5 micrograms per sample, was extracted from PBMCs. This receptor was identified in a man in his sixties in good health. The gene calls are TRBV20-1 and TRBJ2-3, with 10 bases that match TRBD2. Sequencing was performed on blood. The CDR3 nucleotides are TGCAGTGCCAACAACAGAGCGGGGGGGCCAACAGATACGCAGTATTTT. Translation gives CSANNRAGGPTDTQYF.